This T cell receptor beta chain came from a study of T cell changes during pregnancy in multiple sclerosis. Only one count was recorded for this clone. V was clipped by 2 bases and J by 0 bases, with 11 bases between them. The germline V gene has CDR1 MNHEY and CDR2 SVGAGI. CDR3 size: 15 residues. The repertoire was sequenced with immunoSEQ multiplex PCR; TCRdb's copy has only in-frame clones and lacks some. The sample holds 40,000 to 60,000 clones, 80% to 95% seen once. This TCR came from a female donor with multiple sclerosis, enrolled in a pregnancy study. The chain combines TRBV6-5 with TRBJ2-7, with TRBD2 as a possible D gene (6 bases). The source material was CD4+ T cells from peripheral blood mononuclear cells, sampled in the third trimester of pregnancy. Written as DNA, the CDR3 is TGTGCCAGCAGTTACGTCGCGGGAAGCTCCTACGAGCAGTACTTC. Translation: CASSYVAGSSYEQYF.